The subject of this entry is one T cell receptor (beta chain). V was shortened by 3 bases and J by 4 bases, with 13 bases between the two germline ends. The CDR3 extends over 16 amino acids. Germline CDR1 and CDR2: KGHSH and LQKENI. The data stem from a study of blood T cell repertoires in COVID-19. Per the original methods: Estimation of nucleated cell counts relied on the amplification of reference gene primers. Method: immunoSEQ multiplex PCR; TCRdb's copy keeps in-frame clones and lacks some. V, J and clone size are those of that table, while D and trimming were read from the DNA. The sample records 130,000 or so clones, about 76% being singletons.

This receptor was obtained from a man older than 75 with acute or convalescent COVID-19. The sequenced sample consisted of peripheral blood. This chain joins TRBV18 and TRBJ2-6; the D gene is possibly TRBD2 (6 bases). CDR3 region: CASSPRGGVGANVLTF. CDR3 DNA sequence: TGTGCCAGCTCACCCCGAGGAGGGGTAGGGGCCAACGTCCTGACTTTC.